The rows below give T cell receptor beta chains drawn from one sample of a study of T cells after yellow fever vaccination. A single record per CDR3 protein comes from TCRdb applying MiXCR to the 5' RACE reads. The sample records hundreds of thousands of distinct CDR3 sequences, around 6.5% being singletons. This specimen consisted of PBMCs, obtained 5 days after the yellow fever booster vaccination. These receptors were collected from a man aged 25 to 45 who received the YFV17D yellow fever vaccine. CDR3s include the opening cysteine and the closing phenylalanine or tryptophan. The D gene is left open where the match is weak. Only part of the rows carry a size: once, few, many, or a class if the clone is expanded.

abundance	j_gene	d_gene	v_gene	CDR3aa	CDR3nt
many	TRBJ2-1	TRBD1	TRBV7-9	CASSSFRTGSNEQFF	TGTGCCAGCAGCTCTTTTAGGACAGGGAGTAATGAGCAGTTCTTC
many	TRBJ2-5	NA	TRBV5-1	CASSFRSLGGQTQYF	TGCGCCAGCAGCTTTAGAAGTCTGGGTGGGCAGACCCAGTACTTC
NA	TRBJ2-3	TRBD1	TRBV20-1	CSANRGPWTDTQYF	TGCAGTGCAAACAGGGGGCCATGGACAGATACGCAGTATTTT
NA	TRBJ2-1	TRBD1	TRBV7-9	CASSLARQGGDEQFF	TGTGCCAGCAGCTTAGCGAGACAGGGCGGAGATGAGCAGTTCTTC
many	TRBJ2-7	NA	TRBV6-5	CASSSPGTSYEQYF	TGTGCCAGCAGTTCTCCCGGGACTTCCTACGAGCAGTACTTC
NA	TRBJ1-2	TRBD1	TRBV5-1	CASNLQPSDRGSGGYTF	TGCGCCAGCAATCTGCAGCCCTCGGACAGGGGTAGTGGAGGCTACACCTTC
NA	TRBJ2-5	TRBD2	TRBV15	CATSRDGASGRSETQYF	TGTGCCACCAGCAGAGATGGGGCTAGCGGGAGATCAGAGACCCAGTACTTC
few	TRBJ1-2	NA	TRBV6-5	CASSYSWGQNYGYTF	TGTGCCAGCAGTTACTCATGGGGGCAGAACTATGGCTACACCTTC
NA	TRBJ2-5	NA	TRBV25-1	CASSRRTGETQYF	TGTGCCAGCAGTCGCCGAACTGGGGAGACCCAGTACTTC
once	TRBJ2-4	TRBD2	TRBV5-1	CASSLSPAGGLNIQYF	TGCGCCAGCAGCCTTTCTCCGGCGGGAGGGCTAAACATTCAGTACTTC
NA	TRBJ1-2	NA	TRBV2	CASTGGLGYTF	TGTGCCAGCACCGGGGGGCTTGGCTACACCTTC
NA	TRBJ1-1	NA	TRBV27	CASSSRGMNTEAFF	TGTGCCAGCAGTTCCAGGGGCATGAACACTGAAGCTTTCTTT
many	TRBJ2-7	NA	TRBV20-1	CSASDRFHEQYF	TGCAGTGCCAGCGACAGGTTTCACGAGCAGTACTTC
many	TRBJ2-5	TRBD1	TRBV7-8	CASSLRDRERETQYF	TGTGCCAGCAGCCTAAGGGACAGGGAACGCGAGACCCAGTACTTC
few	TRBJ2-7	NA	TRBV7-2	CASSAGGVSYEQYF	TGTGCCAGCAGCGCCGGCGGGGTCTCCTACGAGCAGTACTTC
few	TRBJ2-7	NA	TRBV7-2	CASSLASGKHYEQYF	TGTGCCAGCAGCTTAGCTTCAGGAAAACACTACGAGCAGTACTTC
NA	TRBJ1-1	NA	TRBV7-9	CASSLGGQHTEAFF	TGTGCCAGCAGCCTTGGGGGCCAGCACACTGAAGCTTTCTTT
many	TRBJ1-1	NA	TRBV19	CASSDPARDTEAFF	TGTGCCAGTAGCGACCCCGCTCGGGACACTGAAGCTTTCTTT
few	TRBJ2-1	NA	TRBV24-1	CATSDQKASGYNEQFF	TGTGCCACCAGTGATCAAAAAGCGAGTGGATACAATGAGCAGTTCTTC
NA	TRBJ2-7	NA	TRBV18	CASSPTLGSYEQYF	TGTGCCAGCTCCCCCACCTTAGGGTCCTACGAGCAGTACTTC
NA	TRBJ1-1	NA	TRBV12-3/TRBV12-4	CASIAGTWATEASF	TGTGCCAGCATCGCCGGGACATGGGCTACTGAAGCTTCCTTT
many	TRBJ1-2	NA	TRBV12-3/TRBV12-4	CASSSSGGQGGYTF	TGTGCCAGCAGTTCCAGCGGGGGGCAAGGGGGCTACACCTTC
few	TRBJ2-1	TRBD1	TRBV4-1	CASSLPGQGIFF	TGCGCCAGCAGTCTCCCGGGACAGGGAATTTTCTTC
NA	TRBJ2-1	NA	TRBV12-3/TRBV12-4	CASTLGGHEQFF	TGTGCCAGCACCTTGGGGGGCCATGAGCAGTTCTTC
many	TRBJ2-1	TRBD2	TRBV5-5	CASSQFLAGGRGNEQFF	TGTGCCAGCAGCCAGTTCCTAGCGGGAGGGCGAGGGAATGAGCAGTTCTTC
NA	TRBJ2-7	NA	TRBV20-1	CSARDRDSLARYF	TGCAGTGCTAGAGATCGGGACTCTCTAGCGCGGTACTTC
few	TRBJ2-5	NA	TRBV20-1	CSARDGGLSRETQYF	TGCAGTGCTAGAGATGGCGGACTCTCTAGAGAGACCCAGTACTTC
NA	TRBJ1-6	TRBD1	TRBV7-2	CASSLEAGGMNSPLHF	TGTGCCAGCAGCTTAGAGGCAGGGGGTATGAATTCACCCCTCCACTTT
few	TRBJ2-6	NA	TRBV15	CATSRGGSSGANVLTF	TGTGCCACCAGCAGAGGGGGGAGCTCTGGGGCCAACGTCCTGACTTTC
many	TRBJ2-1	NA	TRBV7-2	CASSPPNSIEQFF	TGTGCCAGCAGCCCGCCAAATTCGATTGAGCAGTTCTTC
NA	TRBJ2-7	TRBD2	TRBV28	CASSLPPPRTSDEQYF	TGTGCCAGCTCCCTCCCACCCCCGAGGACTAGCGACGAGCAGTACTTC
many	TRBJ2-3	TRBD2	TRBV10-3	CAISRTSAIGTDTQYF	TGTGCCATCAGTCGGACTAGCGCGATCGGCACAGATACGCAGTATTTT
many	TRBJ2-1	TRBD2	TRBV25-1	CASSGTSGSYNEQFF	TGTGCCAGCAGTGGTACTAGCGGGAGCTACAATGAGCAGTTCTTC
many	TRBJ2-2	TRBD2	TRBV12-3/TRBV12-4	CASSLGLAGVFGTGELFF	TGTGCCAGCAGCCTCGGACTAGCGGGAGTTTTCGGGACCGGGGAGCTGTTTTTT
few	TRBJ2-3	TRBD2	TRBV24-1	CATSDLTSEYTDTQYF	TGTGCCACCAGTGATTTAACTAGCGAGTACACAGATACGCAGTATTTT
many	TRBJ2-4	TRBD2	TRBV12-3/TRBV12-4	CASSTGLAGGPAKNIQYF	TGTGCCAGCAGCACAGGACTAGCGGGAGGGCCGGCCAAAAACATTCAGTACTTC
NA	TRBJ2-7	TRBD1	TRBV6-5	CASSYPGQGRYEQYF	TGTGCCAGCAGTTATCCGGGACAGGGGCGATACGAGCAGTACTTC
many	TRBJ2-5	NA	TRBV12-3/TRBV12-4	CASSLTALQETQYF	TGTGCCAGCAGTTTAACAGCGTTGCAAGAGACCCAGTACTTC
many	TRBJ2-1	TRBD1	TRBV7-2	CASSIPQGQGRNEQFF	TGTGCCAGCAGCATTCCCCAAGGACAGGGGAGGAATGAGCAGTTCTTC